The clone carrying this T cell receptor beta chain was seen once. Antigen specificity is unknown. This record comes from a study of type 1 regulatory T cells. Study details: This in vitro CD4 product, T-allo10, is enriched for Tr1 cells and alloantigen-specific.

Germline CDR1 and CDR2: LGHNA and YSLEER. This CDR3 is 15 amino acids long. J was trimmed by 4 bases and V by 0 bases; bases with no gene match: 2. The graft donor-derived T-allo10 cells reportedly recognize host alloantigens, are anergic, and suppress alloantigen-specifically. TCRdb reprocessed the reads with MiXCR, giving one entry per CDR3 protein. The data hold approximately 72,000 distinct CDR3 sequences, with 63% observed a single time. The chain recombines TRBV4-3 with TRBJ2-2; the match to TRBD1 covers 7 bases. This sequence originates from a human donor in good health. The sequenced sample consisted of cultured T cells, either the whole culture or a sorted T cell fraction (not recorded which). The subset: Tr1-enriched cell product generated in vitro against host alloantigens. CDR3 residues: CASSQEDRVTGELFF. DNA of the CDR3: TGCGCCAGCAGCCAAGAAGACAGGGTCACCGGGGAGCTGTTTTTT.